The present entry profiles one T cell receptor (beta chain) with its context. In the original workflow: Estimation of nucleated cell counts relied on the amplification of reference gene primers. Clones were read by immunoSEQ multiplex PCR, and TCRdb kept only the in-frame ones, dropping some. V, J and clone size derive from that table, while D and trimming were established from the DNA sequence. The sample lists 90,000 to 100,000 clones, about 89% seen once, with approximately 5.4% in the top ten. This specimen belongs to a study of blood T cell repertoires in COVID-19. Turning to the study itself: Some COVID-19 samples were acute and others convalescent; all came from the United States, Italy and Spain. The analysed material was cDNA or gDNA that came from T cells, B-cell-depleted T cells, or PBMCs.

Enrolment of Seattle patients took place during active infection, and they were followed longitudinally. Germline V gene lookup returns CDR1 SGHDT and CDR2 YYEEEE. V was shortened by 3 bases and J by 3 bases, with 9 bases between the two germline ends. This CDR3 region has 13 residues. What was sequenced was peripheral blood. This receptor was identified in a man aged 60 to 75 with COVID-19, enrolled during active disease. The V call is TRBV5-6, the J call TRBJ1-2; D uncertain. CDR3 region: CASSSPVYYGYTF. The DNA of the CDR3 is TGTGCCAGCAGCTCCCCAGTCTACTATGGCTACACCTTC.